This T cell receptor beta chain was found in a study of shared clonotypes between healthy human individuals. CD45RO-negative, CCR7-selected cells formed the naive CD8 fraction, which excluded terminally differentiated effector memory CD45RA+ cells. The CDR3 is made up of 16 amino acids. CDR1 and CDR2 (germline): MGHRA, YSYEKL. V shed 0 bases and J 9 bases; nucleotides not matched to a gene: 12. The assay was immunoSEQ multiplex PCR, and TCRdb's table has in-frame clones only and misses some. The profile shows approximately 2,200,000 clones, 93% of them singletons. This TCR came from a man between 18 and 35 years old in good health. Some clones in this sample may be carry-over from other donors' samples. Input material: naive CD8+ T cells from PBMCs. The chain couples TRBV4-1 to TRBJ2-7, with 9 bases identical to TRBD1. The DNA for the CDR3 is TGCGCCAGCAGCCAAGATTGGGGCGGACAGGGGATGGGGCAGTACTTC. Translation: CASSQDWGGQGMGQYF.